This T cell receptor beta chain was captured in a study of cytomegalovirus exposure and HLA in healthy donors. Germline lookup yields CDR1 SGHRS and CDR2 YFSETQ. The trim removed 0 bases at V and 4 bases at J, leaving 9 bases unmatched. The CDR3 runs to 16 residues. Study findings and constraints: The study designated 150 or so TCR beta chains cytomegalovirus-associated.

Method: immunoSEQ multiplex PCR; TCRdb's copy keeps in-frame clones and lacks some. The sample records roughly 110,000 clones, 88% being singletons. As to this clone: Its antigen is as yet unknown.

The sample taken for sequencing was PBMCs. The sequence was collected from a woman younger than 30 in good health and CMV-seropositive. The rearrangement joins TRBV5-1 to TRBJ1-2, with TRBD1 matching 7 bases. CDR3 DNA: TGCGCCAGCAGCTTGGCCACAGGGGCCGTAATCTATGGCTACACCTTC. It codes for CASSLATGAVIYGYTF. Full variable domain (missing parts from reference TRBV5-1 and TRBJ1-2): KAGVTQTPRYLIKTRGQQVTLSCSPISGHRSVSWYQQTPGQGLQFLFEYFSETQRNKGNFPGRFSGRQFSNSRSEMNVSTLELGDSALYLCASSLATGAVIYGYTFGSGTRLTVV.